What follows is one T cell receptor beta chain and its context. Germline lookup yields CDR1 MDHEN and CDR2 SYDVKM. There are 12 residues in the CDR3. After removal of 10 bases from V and 10 bases from J, the junction contained 8 bases not matched to a gene. The sample comes from a study of blood T cells in healthy people across ages. Next came a second PCR, run for roughly 7 to 12 cycles, which used a sample-barcoded 5' primer along with a J-beta primer mix. Using its own MiXCR run on the 5' RACE reads, TCRdb lists one record per CDR3 protein. The sample lists about 670,000 distinct CDR3 sequences, about 50% occurring once. At least 6 micrograms of total RNA were extracted per sample.

The clonotype was recovered from an elderly woman in good health. The sample comprised blood. The genes are TRBV28 and TRBJ2-1; 9 bases line up with TRBD1. CDR3 amino acids: CATTGGSVEQFF. The CDR3 DNA follows: TGTGCCACGACAGGGGGAAGCGTGGAGCAGTTCTTC.